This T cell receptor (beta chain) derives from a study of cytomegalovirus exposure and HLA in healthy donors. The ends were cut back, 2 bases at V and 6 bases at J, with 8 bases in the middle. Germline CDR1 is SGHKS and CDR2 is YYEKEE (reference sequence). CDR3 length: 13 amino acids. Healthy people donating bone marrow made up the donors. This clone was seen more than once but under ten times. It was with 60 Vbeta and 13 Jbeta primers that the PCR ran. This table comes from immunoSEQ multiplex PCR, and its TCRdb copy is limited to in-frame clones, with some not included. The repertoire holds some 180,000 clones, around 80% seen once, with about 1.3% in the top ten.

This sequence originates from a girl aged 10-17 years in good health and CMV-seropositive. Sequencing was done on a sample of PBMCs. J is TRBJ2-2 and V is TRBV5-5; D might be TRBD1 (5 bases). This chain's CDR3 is CASSFRVSGELFF. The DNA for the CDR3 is TGTGCCAGCAGCTTCAGGGTTTCCGGGGAGCTGTTTTTT.